Detailed here is one T cell receptor beta chain. This sample also contains other DNA sequences that code for the same CDR3. The ends lost 4 bases at V and 7 bases at J; junction bases unmatched: 8. Germline lookup yields CDR1 SGHTS and CDR2 YDEGEE. The CDR3 has 15 amino acids. The data were taken from a study of blood T cell repertoires in COVID-19. In the authors' methods: The authors estimated nucleated cell counts from reference gene primer amplification. TCRdb's copy holds only in-frame clones and misses some; the assay was immunoSEQ multiplex PCR. V and J calls and clone size are given by that table; D and trimming were obtained from the DNA. The sample contains more than 200,000 clones, roughly four fifths of which appear only once.

Sequencing input: peripheral blood. The TCR comes from an elderly man with acute or convalescent COVID-19. The genes are TRBV5-8 and TRBJ2-3; 11 bases map to TRBD1. The CDR3 region has the DNA TGTGCCAGCAGCCGTTGGGACAGGGGGGAAAATACGCAGTATTTT. The encoded protein is CASSRWDRGENTQYF.